This TCR beta chain was sequenced in a study of T cell repertoires in cytomegalovirus infection. Across the study: Used in the study were CMV epitopes, some recently identified and HLA-C-restricted, others well-studied and HLA-B-restricted. Both a matching HLA type and CMV infection were indicated by public TCR beta signatures.

Overall study results and limits: There were HLA-C-restricted CMV-specific TCR beta clonotypes dominating the ex vivo response. Public TCR beta family frequency separated CMV-and-HLA carriers, including in an independent cohort.

TCRdb ran MiXCR on the reads and lists one entry per CDR3 protein. The sample has 830,000 or so distinct CDR3 sequences; roughly 33% are singletons. This clonotype was seen more than once but under ten times. The antigen is undetermined. Sequencing used cultured CD8+ T cells from PBMCs, obtained from culture after CMV antigen stimulation. This TCR came from a human donor in good health (CMV status not recorded). Some clones in this sample may be carry-over from other donors' samples.

DNA for the CDR3: TGTGCCAGCAGTGCCCCGGGACAGGGAGGAGGAAACACCATATATTTT. It translates to CASSAPGQGGGNTIYF. The J gene is TRBJ1-3, the V gene TRBV6-5; 9 nucleotides line up with TRBD1. In germline, CDR1 is MNHEY, CDR2 SVGAGI. The CDR3 contains 16 residues. V shed 5 bases and J 4 bases; nucleotides not matched to a gene: 9.